A selection of T cell receptor beta chains follows, all from one sample in a study of blood T cell repertoires in COVID-19. The method was immunoSEQ multiplex PCR; TCRdb's version includes in-frame clones alone and lacks a portion of them. This sample has around 100,000 clones, with roughly 86% found just once. Material for sequencing was peripheral blood. These receptors came from a woman aged 25-40 years with acute or convalescent COVID-19. The CDR3 runs from the conserved cysteine through the conserved F or W. A D gene is named only where the DNA matches it firmly. Clone sizes are given selectively: once, few, many, or a class where the clone is expanded.

NA,NA,12,TRBV11-2,TRBJ1-2,CASSLRAYGYTF,TGTGCCAGCAGCTTAAGAGCCTATGGCTACACCTTC
once,NA,13,TRBV27,TRBJ2-2,CASQGFGTGELFF,TGTGCCAGCCAGGGTTTCGGCACCGGGGAGCTGTTTTTT
NA,NA,12,TRBV29-1,TRBJ2-1,CSVPGASNEQFF,TGCAGCGTCCCGGGAGCATCCAATGAGCAGTTCTTC
NA,NA,12,TRBV9,TRBJ1-2,CASGGARYGYTF,TGTGCCAGCGGTGGGGCCCGCTATGGCTACACCTTC
NA,NA,14,TRBV5-1,TRBJ1-1,CASSFIGQPTEAFF,TGCGCCAGCAGCTTTATTGGACAGCCCACTGAAGCTTTCTTT
NA,NA,14,TRBV5-1,TRBJ2-7,CASSEANPPYEQYF,TGCGCCAGCAGCGAGGCGAACCCACCCTACGAGCAGTACTTC
NA,TRBD1,14,TRBV10-3,TRBJ1-5,CAISDGQGNQPQHF,TGTGCCATCAGTGATGGACAGGGGAATCAGCCCCAGCATTTT
NA,NA,15,TRBV11-3,TRBJ2-2,CASSLGAATSGELFF,TGTGCCAGCAGTCTCGGTGCGGCAACCTCCGGGGAGCTGTTTTTT
NA,TRBD1,15,TRBV6-5,TRBJ2-2,CASSLDRVPAGELFF,TGTGCCAGCAGTCTCGACAGGGTGCCCGCCGGGGAGCTGTTTTTT
once,NA,12,TRBV2,TRBJ1-5,CASSPSNQPQHF,TGTGCCAGCAGTCCAAGCAATCAGCCCCAGCATTTT
NA,NA,12,TRBV12-3/TRBV12-4,TRBJ2-7,CASRRQGYEQYF,TGTGCCAGCAGGCGGCAGGGTTACGAGCAGTACTTC
NA,NA,18,TRBV27,TRBJ2-7,CASWGRDKAFSGDYEQYF,TGTGCCAGCTGGGGCCGGGACAAGGCCTTCTCAGGGGACTACGAGCAGTACTTC
NA,TRBD1,17,TRBV18,TRBJ2-4,CASSPRPRGQGANIQYF,TGTGCCAGCTCACCACGGCCAAGGGGGCAGGGGGCCAACATTCAGTACTTC
NA,NA,13,TRBV6-5,TRBJ1-1,CASSYLLNTEAFF,TGTGCCAGCAGTTACTTACTAAACACTGAAGCTTTCTTT
NA,TRBD1,14,TRBV5-1,TRBJ1-5,CASRPTGAGEPQHF,TGCGCCAGCAGACCAACAGGGGCCGGGGAGCCCCAGCATTTT
NA,TRBD2,16,TRBV4-2,TRBJ2-2,CASSQPGLGNTGELFF,TGTGCCAGCAGCCAACCGGGACTAGGGAACACCGGGGAGCTGTTTTTT
NA,TRBD2,14,TRBV27,TRBJ2-7,CASSLGLADYEQYF,TGTGCCAGCAGTTTAGGACTAGCGGACTACGAGCAGTACTTC
NA,NA,16,TRBV7-3,TRBJ2-3,CASSSLSGADSDTQYF,TGTGCCAGCAGCTCGCTCTCAGGGGCGGACTCAGATACGCAGTATTTT
NA,TRBD1,15,TRBV5-1,TRBJ1-2,CASSPSRDRDYGYTF,TGCGCCAGCAGCCCAAGTCGGGACAGGGACTATGGCTACACCTTC
NA,NA,14,TRBV25-1,TRBJ1-4,CASSTPRADEKLFF,TGTGCCAGCAGTACCCCCAGGGCCGATGAAAAACTGTTTTTT
NA,NA,14,TRBV19,TRBJ2-7,CASSEASVPYEQYF,TGTGCCAGTAGTGAGGCTAGCGTACCCTACGAGCAGTACTTC
NA,TRBD1,17,TRBV5-1,TRBJ2-2,CASSQGSRTGIPGELFF,TGCGCCAGCAGCCAAGGGTCGCGGACAGGGATACCCGGGGAGCTGTTTTTT
NA,NA,15,TRBV7-3,TRBJ1-1,CASSLIPWPGAEAFF,TGTGCCAGCAGCTTAATTCCTTGGCCGGGGGCTGAAGCTTTCTTT
NA,TRBD1,15,TRBV12-5,TRBJ2-3,CASGPGTGGWDTQYF,TGTGCTAGTGGCCCCGGGACAGGGGGCTGGGATACGCAGTATTTT
NA,TRBD1,15,TRBV18,TRBJ1-5,CASSEGTGISQPQHF,TGTGCCAGCTCAGAAGGGACAGGGATCTCCCAGCCCCAGCATTTT
NA,NA,18,TRBV12-2,TRBJ1-4,CASRLGARTVWTNEKLFF,TGTGCAAGTCGCTTAGGAGCCCGGACAGTTTGGACTAATGAAAAACTGTTTTTT
NA,NA,14,TRBV2,TRBJ1-1,CASSSLRGNTEAFF,TGTGCCAGCAGCAGCCTCCGGGGGAACACTGAAGCTTTCTTT